The sequence of this T cell receptor (beta chain) was determined in a study of blood T cell repertoires in COVID-19. Study-wide context: Some COVID-19 samples were acute and others convalescent; all came from the United States, Italy and Spain.

Those enrolled in Seattle joined during active infection and were followed longitudinally afterward. The CDR3 has 14 residues. Germline lookup yields CDR1 GTSNPN and CDR2 SVGIG (reference sequence). V gave up 3 bases and J gave up 4 bases, with 13 bases separating them. Using immunoSEQ multiplex PCR, the repertoire was profiled, and TCRdb retains in-frame clones only, with some absent. Of under 200,000 clones listed, approximately 87% were seen once; the top ten hold 10% to 13%. The TCR originated in a woman aged 70-85 years with COVID-19, enrolled during active disease. The chain links TRBV30 to TRBJ1-3; TRBD1 is a possible D gene (6 bases). Sequencing used peripheral blood. This CDR3 is CAWRTGFNGNTIYF. The CDR3 coding sequence is TGTGCCTGGAGAACAGGGTTTAACGGAAACACCATATATTTT.